A selection of T cell receptor beta chains follows, all from one sample in a study of T-cell reconstitution after alpha-beta-depleted transplantation in children. TCRdb recomputed calls from the PCR reads with MiXCR, one row per CDR3 protein. The table shows some 600,000 distinct CDR3 sequences, with over 10% occurring only once. Sequenced material: PBMCs, mostly from graft donor cells, taken 360 days after TCRalphabeta/CD19-depleted stem cell transplant. These receptor sequences come from a male patient under 18 who had a stem cell transplant for acute myeloid leukemia, so the T cells may come from the graft donor. CDR3s include the opening cysteine and the closing phenylalanine or tryptophan. Each record gives: D gene, V gene, CDR3 length, J gene, clone size, CDR3 protein, CDR3 DNA. The D gene is left open where the match is weak. Clone size is not always given. Where it is, it says once, few, many or a class for expanded clones.

D: TRBD2; V: TRBV4-2; length: 19; J: TRBJ2-5; size: .; CDR3: CASSQDRAGGLAGEETQYF; DNA: TGTGCCAGCAGCCAAGATCGAGCGGGGGGATTAGCGGGAGAAGAGACCCAGTACTTC
D: TRBD2; V: TRBV7-2; length: 16; J: TRBJ2-1; size: .; CDR3: CASRRMGGSAYNEQFF; DNA: TGTGCCAGCAGACGAATGGGCGGGAGCGCCTACAATGAGCAGTTCTTC
D: .; V: TRBV29-1; length: 15; J: TRBJ1-1; size: few; CDR3: CSVDLQPEKNTEAFF; DNA: TGCAGCGTTGATCTGCAGCCAGAAAAGAACACTGAAGCTTTCTTT
D: TRBD2; V: TRBV4-2; length: 15; J: TRBJ2-2; size: many; CDR3: CASSQGLAETGELFF; DNA: TGTGCCAGCAGCCAGGGACTAGCGGAAACCGGGGAGCTGTTTTTT
D: TRBD2; V: TRBV7-6; length: 16; J: TRBJ2-7; size: few; CDR3: CASSQLAGMSSYEQYF; DNA: TGTGCCAGCAGCCAACTAGCGGGCATGAGCTCCTACGAGCAGTACTTC
D: .; V: TRBV28; length: 15; J: TRBJ2-3; size: few; CDR3: CASSSQGPSVDTQYF; DNA: TGTGCCAGCAGTTCACAGGGACCCAGCGTAGATACGCAGTATTTT
D: TRBD2; V: TRBV28; length: 13; J: TRBJ2-5; size: many; CDR3: CASRPQGGETQYF; DNA: TGTGCCAGCAGACCTCAGGGAGGGGAGACCCAGTACTTC
D: .; V: TRBV7-9; length: 14; J: TRBJ1-1; size: many; CDR3: CASSPDGVVTEAFF; DNA: TGTGCCAGCAGCCCGGACGGGGTGGTCACTGAAGCTTTCTTT
D: .; V: TRBV20-1; length: 12; J: TRBJ2-7; size: .; CDR3: CSLRRQAYEQYF; DNA: TGCAGTCTCAGGCGGCAAGCCTACGAGCAGTACTTC
D: TRBD2; V: TRBV20-1; length: 16; J: TRBJ2-3; size: few; CDR3: CSARWVGPAGADTQYF; DNA: TGCAGTGCTAGATGGGTGGGGCCGGCGGGGGCAGATACGCAGTATTTT